This T cell receptor (beta chain) derives from a study of early T cells in non-severe SARS-CoV-2 infection. Study in general: Sequencing used unsorted whole-blood bulk RNA, so chains lack pairing.

Individual cDNA molecules were tagged with unique molecular identifiers. In TCRdb, the 5' RACE reads were re-called with MiXCR into one record per CDR3 protein. Of fewer than 70,000 distinct CDR3 sequences listed, around 13% were seen once; the top ten hold around 3%. This clonotype has at least ten counts. Germline loops: CDR1 LGHNT, CDR2 FRNRAP. V was trimmed by 3 bases and J by 3 bases, leaving 21 bases between them. This CDR3 is built from 18 residues. This receptor was obtained from an adult who was a healthcare worker with PCR-confirmed SARS-CoV-2 infection or an uninfected control (not recorded which). Material for sequencing was whole blood. This chain uses TRBV12-5 with TRBJ1-3; maybe TRBD1 (6 bases). CDR3 in amino acids: CASGFYGKGDLGGNTIYF. The CDR3 bases are TGTGCTAGTGGTTTTTACGGCAAGGGGGACCTTGGTGGAAACACCATATATTTT. Filled out from reference TRBV12-5 and TRBJ1-3, the complete variable domain reads DARVTQTPRHKVTEMGQEVTMRCQPILGHNTVFWYRQTMMQGLELLAYFRNRAPLDDSGMPKDRFSAEMPDATLATLKIQPSEPRDSAVYFCASGFYGKGDLGGNTIYFGEGSWLTVV.